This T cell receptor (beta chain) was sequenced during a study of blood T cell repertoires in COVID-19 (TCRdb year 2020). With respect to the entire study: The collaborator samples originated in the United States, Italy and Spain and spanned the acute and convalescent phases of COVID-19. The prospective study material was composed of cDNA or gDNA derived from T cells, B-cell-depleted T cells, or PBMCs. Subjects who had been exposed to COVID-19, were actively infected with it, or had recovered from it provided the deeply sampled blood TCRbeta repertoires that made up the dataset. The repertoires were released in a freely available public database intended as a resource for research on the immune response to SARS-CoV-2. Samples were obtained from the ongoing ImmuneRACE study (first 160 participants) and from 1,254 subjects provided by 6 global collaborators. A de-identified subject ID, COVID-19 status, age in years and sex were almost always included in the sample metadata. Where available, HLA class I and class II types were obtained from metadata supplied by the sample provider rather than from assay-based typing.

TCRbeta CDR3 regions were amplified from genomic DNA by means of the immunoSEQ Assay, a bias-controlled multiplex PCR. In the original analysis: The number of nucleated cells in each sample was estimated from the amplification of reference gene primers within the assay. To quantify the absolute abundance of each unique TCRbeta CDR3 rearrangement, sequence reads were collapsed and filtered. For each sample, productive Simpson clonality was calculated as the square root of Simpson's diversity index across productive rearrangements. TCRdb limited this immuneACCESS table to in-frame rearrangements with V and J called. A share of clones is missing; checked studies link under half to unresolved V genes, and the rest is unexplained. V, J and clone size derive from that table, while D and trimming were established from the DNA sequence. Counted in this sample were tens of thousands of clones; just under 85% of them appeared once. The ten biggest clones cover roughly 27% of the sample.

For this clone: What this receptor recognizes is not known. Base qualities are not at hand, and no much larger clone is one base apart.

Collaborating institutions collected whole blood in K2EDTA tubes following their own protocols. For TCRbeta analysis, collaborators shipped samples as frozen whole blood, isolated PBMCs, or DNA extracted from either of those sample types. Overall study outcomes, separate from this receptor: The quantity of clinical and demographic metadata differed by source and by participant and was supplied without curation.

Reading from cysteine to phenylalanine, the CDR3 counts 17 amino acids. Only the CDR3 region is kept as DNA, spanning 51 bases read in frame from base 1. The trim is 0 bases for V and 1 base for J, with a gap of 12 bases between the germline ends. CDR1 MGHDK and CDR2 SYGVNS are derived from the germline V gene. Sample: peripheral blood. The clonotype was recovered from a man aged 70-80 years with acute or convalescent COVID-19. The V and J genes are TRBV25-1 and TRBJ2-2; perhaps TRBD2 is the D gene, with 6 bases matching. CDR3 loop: CASSEYVGGLNTGELFF. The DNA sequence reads TGTGCCAGCAGTGAATATGTAGGAGGGCTGAACACCGGGGAGCTGTTTTTT.